The clone carrying this T cell receptor beta chain showed up many times. Its antigen is not known. These data come from a study of T cell repertoires in cytomegalovirus infection. Overall study context: Matching HLA type, along with CMV infection, was indicated by public TCR beta signatures. Findings and limits, study-wide: Clonotypes of TCR beta that were HLA-C-restricted and CMV-specific dominated the ex vivo response.

From the reads, TCRdb called clonotypes with MiXCR, one entry per CDR3 protein. Seen here are about 130,000 distinct CDR3 sequences, approximately 8.8% observed once, and the top ten hold roughly a tenth. V lost 2 bases and J 0 bases, leaving 8 bases between the germline ends. This CDR3 comprises 15 residues. Germline CDR1 SNHLY, CDR2 FYNNEI. This chain uses TRBV2 with TRBJ1-5; a possible D gene is TRBD1 (5 bases). The receptor's source is a human donor in good health (CMV status not recorded). Some clones in this sample may be carry-over from other donors' samples. The sequenced sample was PBMCs. The CDR3 DNA reads as TGTGCCAGCAGTGAAAGTAGGGGTAGCAATCAGCCCCAGCATTTT. Translation: CASSESRGSNQPQHF.